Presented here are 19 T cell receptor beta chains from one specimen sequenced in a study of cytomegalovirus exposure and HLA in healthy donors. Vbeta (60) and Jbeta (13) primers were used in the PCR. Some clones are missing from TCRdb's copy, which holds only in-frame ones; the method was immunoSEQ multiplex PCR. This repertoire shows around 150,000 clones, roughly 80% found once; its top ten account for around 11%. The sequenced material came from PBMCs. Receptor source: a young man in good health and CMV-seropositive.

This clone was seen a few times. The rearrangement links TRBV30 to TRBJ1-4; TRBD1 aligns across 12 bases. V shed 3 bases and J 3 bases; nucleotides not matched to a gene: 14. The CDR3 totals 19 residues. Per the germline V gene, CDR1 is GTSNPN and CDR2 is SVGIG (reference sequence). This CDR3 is CAWRDTGTGGAGANEKLFF. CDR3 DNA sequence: TGTGCCTGGAGGGACACCGGGACAGGGGGCGCGGGAGCTAATGAAAAACTGTTTTTT. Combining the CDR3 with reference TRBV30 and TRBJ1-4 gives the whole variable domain SQTIHQWPATLVQPVGSPLSLECTVEGTSNPNLYWYRQAAGRGLQLLFYSVGIGQISSEVPQNLSASRPQDRQFILSSKKLLLSDSGFYLCAWRDTGTGGAGANEKLFFGSGTQLSVL.

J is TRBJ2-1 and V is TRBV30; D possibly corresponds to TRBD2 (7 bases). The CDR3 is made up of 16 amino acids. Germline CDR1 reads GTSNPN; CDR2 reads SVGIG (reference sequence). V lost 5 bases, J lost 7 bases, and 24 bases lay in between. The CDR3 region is CAWSGRGGGLGNEQFF. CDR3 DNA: TGTGCCTGGTCCGGAAGGGGGGGAGGCCTAGGGAATGAGCAGTTCTTC.

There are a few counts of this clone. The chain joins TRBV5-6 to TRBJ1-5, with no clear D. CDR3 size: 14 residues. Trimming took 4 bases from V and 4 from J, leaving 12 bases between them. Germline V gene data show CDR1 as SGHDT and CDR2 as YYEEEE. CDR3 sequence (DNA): TGTGCCAGCAGCCGGAGACGGAGGAATCAGCCCCAGCATTTT. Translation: CASSRRRRNQPQHF.

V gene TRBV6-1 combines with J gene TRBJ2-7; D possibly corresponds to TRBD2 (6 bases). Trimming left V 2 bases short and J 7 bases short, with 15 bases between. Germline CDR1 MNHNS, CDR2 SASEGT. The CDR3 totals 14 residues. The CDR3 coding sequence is TGTGCCAGCAGTGAATTCGCGGGATCGGGGGAGCAGTACTTC. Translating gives CASSEFAGSGEQYF.

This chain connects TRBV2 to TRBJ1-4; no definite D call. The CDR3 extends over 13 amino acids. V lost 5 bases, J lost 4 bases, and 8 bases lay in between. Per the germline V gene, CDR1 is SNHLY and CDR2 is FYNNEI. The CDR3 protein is CASSPRLNEKLFF. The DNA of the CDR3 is TGTGCCAGCAGTCCCCGTCTTAATGAAAAACTGTTTTTT.

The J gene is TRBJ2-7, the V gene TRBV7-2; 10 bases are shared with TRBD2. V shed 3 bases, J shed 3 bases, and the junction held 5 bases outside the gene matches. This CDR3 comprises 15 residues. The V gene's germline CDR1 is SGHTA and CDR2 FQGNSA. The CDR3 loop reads CASSFLAGGDYEQYF. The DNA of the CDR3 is TGTGCCAGCAGCTTCTTAGCGGGAGGTGACTACGAGCAGTACTTC.

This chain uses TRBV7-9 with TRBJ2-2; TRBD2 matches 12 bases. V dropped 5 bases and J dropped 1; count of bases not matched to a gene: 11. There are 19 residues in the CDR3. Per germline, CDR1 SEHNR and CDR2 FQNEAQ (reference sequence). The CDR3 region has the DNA TGTGCCAGCAGCCCCAAGCGACTAGCGGGAGATTTGAACACCGGGGAGCTGTTTTTT. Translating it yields CASSPKRLAGDLNTGELFF.

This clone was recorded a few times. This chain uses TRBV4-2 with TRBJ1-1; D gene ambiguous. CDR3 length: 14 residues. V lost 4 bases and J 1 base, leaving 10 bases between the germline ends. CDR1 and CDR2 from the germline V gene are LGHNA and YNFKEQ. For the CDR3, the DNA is TGTGCCAGCAGCCTGGGCGTAGGGAACACTGAAGCTTTCTTT. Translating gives CASSLGVGNTEAFF.

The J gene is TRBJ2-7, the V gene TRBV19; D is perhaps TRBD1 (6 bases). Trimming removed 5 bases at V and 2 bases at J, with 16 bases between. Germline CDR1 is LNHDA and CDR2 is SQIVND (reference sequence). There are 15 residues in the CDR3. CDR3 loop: CASSQGGDHAYEQYF. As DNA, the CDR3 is TGTGCCAGTAGTCAAGGGGGAGACCACGCCTACGAGCAGTACTTC.

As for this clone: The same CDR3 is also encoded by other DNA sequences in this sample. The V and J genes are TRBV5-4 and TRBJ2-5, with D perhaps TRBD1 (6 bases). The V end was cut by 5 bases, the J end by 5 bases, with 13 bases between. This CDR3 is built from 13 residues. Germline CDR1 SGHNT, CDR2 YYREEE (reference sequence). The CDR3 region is CASSPQGWETQYF. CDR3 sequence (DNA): TGTGCCAGCAGTCCACAGGGCTGGGAGACCCAGTACTTC.

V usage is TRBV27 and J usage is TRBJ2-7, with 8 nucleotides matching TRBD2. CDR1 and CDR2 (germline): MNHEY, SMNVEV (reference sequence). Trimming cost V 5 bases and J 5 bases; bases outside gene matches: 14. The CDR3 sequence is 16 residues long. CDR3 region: CASSPKVLAGGNEQYF. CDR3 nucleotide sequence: TGTGCCAGCAGTCCAAAGGTGTTGGCGGGAGGCAACGAGCAGTACTTC.

DNA for the CDR3: TGTGCCAGCACCCTCGGGGGGGGGACTAGCCCGTTCGGTGAGCAGTTCTTC. Translated, it gives CASTLGGGTSPFGEQFF. The chain has TRBV2 and TRBJ2-1; TRBD2 aligns across 9 bases. With V trimmed by 7 bases and J by 9 bases, 19 bases remained unmatched. Per the germline V gene, CDR1 is SNHLY and CDR2 is FYNNEI. The CDR3 covers 17 residues. Drawing the rest from reference TRBV2 and TRBJ2-1, the complete variable domain is EPEVTQTPSHQVTQMGQEVILRCVPISNHLYFYWYRQILGQKVEFLVSFYNNEISEKSEIFDDQFSVERPDGSNFTLKIRSTKLEDSAMYFCASTLGGGTSPFGEQFFGPGTRLTVL.

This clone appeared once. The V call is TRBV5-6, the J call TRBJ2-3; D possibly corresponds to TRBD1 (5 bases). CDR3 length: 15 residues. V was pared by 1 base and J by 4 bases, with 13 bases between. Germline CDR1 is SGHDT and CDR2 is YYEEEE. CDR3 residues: CASSLQVSGPDTQYF. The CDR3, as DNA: TGTGCCAGCAGCTTGCAAGTCTCAGGGCCAGATACGCAGTATTTT.

CDR3 nucleotides: TGTGCCAGCAGCGTAGGACGTAGCGGGACCGACAATGAGCAGTTCTTC. Translating gives CASSVGRSGTDNEQFF. The chain carries TRBV9 and TRBJ2-1, with 8 nucleotides matching TRBD2. The germline V gene encodes CDR1 SGDLS and CDR2 YYNGEE. This CDR3 is 16 amino acids long. Trimming at V came to 0 bases and at J to 5 bases, leaving 7 bases not matched to a gene.

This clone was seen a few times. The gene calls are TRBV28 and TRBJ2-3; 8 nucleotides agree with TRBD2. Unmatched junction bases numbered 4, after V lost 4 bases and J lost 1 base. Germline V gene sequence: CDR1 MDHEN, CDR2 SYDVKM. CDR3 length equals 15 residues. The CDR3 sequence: CASSYYGGGTDTQYF. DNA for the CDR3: TGTGCCAGCAGTTACTACGGGGGGGGCACAGATACGCAGTATTTT.

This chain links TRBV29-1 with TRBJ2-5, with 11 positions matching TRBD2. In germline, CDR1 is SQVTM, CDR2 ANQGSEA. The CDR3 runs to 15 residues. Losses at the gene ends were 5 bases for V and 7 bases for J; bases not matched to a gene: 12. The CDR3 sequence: CSVILLAGVFGTQYF. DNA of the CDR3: TGCAGCGTTATACTACTAGCGGGAGTTTTCGGGACCCAGTACTTC.

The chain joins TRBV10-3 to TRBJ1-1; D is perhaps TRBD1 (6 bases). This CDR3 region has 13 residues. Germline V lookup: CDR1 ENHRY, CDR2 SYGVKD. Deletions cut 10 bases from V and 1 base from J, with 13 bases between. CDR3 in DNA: TGTGCCACCTCAGGGGTTGAGAACACTGAAGCTTTCTTT. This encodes CATSGVENTEAFF.

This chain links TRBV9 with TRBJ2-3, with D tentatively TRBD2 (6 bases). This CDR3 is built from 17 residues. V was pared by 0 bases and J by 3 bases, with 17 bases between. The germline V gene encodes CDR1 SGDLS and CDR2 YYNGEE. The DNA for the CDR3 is TGTGCCAGCAGCGTAGGGGGGGTGCCCTCGGTTACAGATACGCAGTATTTT. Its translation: CASSVGGVPSVTDTQYF.

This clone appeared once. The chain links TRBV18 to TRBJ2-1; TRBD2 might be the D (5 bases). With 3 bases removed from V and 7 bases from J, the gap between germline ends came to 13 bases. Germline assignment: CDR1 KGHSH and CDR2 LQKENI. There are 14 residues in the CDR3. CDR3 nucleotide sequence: TGTGCCAGCTCACCTTTACACCTAGCAAATGAGCAGTTCTTC. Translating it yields CASSPLHLANEQFF.